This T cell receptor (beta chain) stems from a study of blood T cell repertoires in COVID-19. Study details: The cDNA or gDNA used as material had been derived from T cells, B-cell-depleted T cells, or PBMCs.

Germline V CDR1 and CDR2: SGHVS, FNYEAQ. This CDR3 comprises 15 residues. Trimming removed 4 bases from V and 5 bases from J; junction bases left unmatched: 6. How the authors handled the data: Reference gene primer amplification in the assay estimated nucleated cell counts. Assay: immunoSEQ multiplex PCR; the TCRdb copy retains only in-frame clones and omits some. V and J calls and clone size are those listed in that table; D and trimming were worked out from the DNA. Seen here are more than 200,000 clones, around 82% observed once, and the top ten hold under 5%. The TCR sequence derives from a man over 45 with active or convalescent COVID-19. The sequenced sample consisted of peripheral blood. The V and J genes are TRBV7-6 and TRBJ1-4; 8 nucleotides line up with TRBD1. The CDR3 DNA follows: TGTGCCAGCAGCTGGCAGGGGGCGGCGAATGAAAAACTGTTTTTT. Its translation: CASSWQGAANEKLFF.